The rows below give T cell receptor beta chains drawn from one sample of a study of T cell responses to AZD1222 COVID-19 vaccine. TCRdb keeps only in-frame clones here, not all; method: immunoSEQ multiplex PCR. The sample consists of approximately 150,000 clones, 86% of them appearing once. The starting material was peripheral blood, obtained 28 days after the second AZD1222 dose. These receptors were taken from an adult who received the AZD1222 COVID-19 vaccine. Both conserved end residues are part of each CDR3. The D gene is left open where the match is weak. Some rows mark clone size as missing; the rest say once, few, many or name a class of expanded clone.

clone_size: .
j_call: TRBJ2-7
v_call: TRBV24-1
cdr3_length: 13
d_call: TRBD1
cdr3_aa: CATSDRRQGKQYF
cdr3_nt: TGTGCCACCAGTGATCGCCGACAGGGAAAGCAGTACTTC

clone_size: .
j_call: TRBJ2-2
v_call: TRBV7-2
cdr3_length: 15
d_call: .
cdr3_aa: CASSLEGRNTGELFF
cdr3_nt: TGTGCCAGCAGCTTAGAGGGAAGAAACACCGGGGAGCTGTTTTTT

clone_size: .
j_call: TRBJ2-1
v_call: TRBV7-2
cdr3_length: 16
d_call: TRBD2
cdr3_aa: CASSLPGTIGDNEQFF
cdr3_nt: TGTGCCAGCAGCTTACCCGGGACTATAGGGGACAATGAGCAGTTCTTC

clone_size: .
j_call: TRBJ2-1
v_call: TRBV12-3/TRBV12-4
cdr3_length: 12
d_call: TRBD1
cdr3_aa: CASSPGTGGPFF
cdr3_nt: TGTGCCAGCAGCCCAGGGACAGGGGGCCCGTTCTTC

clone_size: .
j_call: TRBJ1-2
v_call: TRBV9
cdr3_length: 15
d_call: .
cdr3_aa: CASSVEALTTVGYTF
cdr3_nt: TGTGCCAGCAGCGTAGAGGCCCTAACGACAGTCGGCTACACCTTC

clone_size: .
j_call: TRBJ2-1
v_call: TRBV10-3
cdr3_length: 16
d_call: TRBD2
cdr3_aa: CATTGPSGGTYNEQFF
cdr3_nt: TGTGCCACAACCGGTCCTAGCGGGGGAACCTACAATGAGCAGTTCTTC

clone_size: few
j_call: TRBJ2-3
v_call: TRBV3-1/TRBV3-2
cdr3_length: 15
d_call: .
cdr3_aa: CASSSNRDLYDTQYF
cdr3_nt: TGTGCCAGCAGCAGTAACCGGGACTTATACGATACGCAGTATTTT

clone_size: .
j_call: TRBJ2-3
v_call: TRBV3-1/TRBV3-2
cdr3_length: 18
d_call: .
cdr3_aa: CASSQALGTSFEGSTQYF
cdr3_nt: TGTGCCAGCAGCCAAGCCCTAGGGACTTCGTTCGAGGGCAGTACGCAGTATTTT

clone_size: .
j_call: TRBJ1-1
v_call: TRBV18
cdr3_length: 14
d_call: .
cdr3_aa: CASSPVQKNTEAFF
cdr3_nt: TGTGCCAGCTCACCAGTACAGAAGAACACTGAAGCTTTCTTT

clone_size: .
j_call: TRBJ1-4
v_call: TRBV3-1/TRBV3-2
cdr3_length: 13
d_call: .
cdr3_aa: CASSLRTALKLFF
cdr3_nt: TGTGCCAGCAGCTTGCGGACAGCCCTTAAACTGTTTTTT

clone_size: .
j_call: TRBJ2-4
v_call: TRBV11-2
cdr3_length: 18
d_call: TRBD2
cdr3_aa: CASSLGRLAILAKNIQYF
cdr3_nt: TGTGCCAGCAGCTTAGGAAGACTAGCGATACTAGCCAAAAACATTCAGTACTTC

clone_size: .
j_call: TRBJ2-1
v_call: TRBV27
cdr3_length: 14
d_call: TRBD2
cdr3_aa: CASSPGLAIDEQFF
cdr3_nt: TGTGCCAGCAGTCCGGGACTAGCGATTGATGAGCAGTTCTTC

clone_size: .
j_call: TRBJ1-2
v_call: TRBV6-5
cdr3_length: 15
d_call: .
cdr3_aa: CASSPTGMGYYGYTF
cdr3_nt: TGTGCCAGCAGTCCAACAGGGATGGGCTACTATGGCTACACCTTC

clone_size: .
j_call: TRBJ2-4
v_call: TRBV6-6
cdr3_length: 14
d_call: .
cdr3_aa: CASSRLGAKNIQYF
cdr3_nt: TGTGCCAGCAGTCGGTTGGGAGCCAAAAACATTCAGTACTTC

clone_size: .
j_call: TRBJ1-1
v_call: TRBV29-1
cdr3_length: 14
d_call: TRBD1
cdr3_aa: CSGTGGTVGFEAFF
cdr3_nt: TGCAGCGGTACAGGGGGCACCGTGGGATTTGAAGCTTTCTTT

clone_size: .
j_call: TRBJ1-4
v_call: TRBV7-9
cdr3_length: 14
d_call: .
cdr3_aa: CASGTTDVLGKLFF
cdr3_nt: TGTGCCAGTGGGACCACCGATGTGCTGGGAAAACTGTTTTTT

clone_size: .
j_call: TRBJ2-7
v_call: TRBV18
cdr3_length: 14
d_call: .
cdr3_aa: CASSLSWQTYEQYF
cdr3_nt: TGTGCCAGCTCACTAAGCTGGCAGACCTACGAGCAGTACTTC

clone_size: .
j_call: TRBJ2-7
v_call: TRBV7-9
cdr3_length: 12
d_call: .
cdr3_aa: CASSTGLYEQYF
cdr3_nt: TGTGCCAGCAGCACCGGCCTGTACGAGCAGTACTTC

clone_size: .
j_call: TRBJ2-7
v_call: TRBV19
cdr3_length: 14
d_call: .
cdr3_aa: CASSMGDPSYEQYF
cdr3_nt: TGTGCCAGTAGTATGGGGGACCCGAGTTACGAGCAGTACTTC

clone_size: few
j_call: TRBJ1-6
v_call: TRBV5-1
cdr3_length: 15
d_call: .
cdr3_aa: CASSAQGIHNSPLHF
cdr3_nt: TGCGCCAGCAGCGCCCAGGGGATCCATAATTCACCCCTCCACTTT

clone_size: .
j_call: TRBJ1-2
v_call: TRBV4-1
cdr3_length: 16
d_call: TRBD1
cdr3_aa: CASSQEGTGGFYGYTF
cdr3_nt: TGCGCCAGCAGCCAAGAAGGGACAGGGGGCTTCTATGGCTACACCTTC

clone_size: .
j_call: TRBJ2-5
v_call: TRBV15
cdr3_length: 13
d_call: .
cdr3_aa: CATSRADQGAQYF
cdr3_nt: TGTGCCACCAGCCGAGCAGACCAAGGGGCCCAGTACTTC

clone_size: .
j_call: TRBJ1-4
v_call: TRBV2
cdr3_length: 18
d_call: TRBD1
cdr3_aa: CASSEVRTGVDLREKLFF
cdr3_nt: TGTGCCAGCAGTGAAGTTCGGACAGGGGTAGATTTACGGGAAAAACTGTTTTTT

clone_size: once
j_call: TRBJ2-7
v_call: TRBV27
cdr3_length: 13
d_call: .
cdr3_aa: CASQSDSAYEQYF
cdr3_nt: TGTGCCAGCCAATCGGACTCGGCATACGAGCAGTACTTC

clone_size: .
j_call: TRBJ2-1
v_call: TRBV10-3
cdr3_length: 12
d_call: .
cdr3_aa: CATQGTYNEQFF
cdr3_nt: TGTGCCACCCAGGGTACCTACAATGAGCAGTTCTTC

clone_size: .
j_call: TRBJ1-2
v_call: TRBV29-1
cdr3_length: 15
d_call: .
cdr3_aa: CSVVNRDLTNYGYTF
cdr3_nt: TGCAGCGTTGTCAACAGGGACTTGACTAACTATGGCTACACCTTC

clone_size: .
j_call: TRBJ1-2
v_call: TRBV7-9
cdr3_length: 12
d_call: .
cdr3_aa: CASSLPGRGYTF
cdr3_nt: TGTGCCAGCAGCTTACCCGGGCGTGGCTACACCTTC

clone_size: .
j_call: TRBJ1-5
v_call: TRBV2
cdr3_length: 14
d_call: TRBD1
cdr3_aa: CAIWDGTGTQPQHF
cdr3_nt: TGTGCCATCTGGGACGGGACAGGCACTCAGCCCCAGCATTTT

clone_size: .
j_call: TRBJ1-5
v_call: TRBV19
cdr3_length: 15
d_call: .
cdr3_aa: CASSIGEGGNQPQHF
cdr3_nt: TGTGCCAGTAGTATAGGTGAGGGTGGCAATCAGCCCCAGCATTTT

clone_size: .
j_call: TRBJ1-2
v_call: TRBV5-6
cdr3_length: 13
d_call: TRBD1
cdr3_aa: CASSLAGGSGYTF
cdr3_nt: TGTGCCAGCAGCTTGGCAGGGGGCTCTGGCTACACCTTC